The sequence of this T cell receptor (beta chain) was determined in a study of blood T cell repertoires in COVID-19. Study as a whole: Donors in the United States, Italy and Spain gave samples during acute or convalescent COVID-19. Nucleic acid was either cDNA or gDNA, and it came from T cells, B-cell-depleted T cells, or PBMCs.

The CDR3 is 14 amino acids. Looked up from germline, CDR1 is SGHRS and CDR2 is YFSETQ. V lost 2 bases to trimming and J lost 3 bases, with 12 bases between them. Using immunoSEQ multiplex PCR, the repertoire was profiled, and TCRdb retains in-frame clones only, with some absent. The table includes a few hundred thousand clones, more than 75% detected once. Assignments of participants to cohorts depended upon their own reported clinical history. Two negative PCRs, clearance, or symptom resolution characterized the recovered Cohort 3 donors. This clonotype originated in a woman in her twenties or thirties who had recovered from COVID-19. The specimen sequenced was PBMCs or T cells enriched from blood (not recorded which). The rearrangement uses TRBV5-1 and TRBJ2-7, with TRBD1 as a possible D gene (6 bases). The DNA for the CDR3 is TGCGCCAGCAGCTTACAGGGATCCGGCTACGAGCAGTACTTC. Encoded protein: CASSLQGSGYEQYF.